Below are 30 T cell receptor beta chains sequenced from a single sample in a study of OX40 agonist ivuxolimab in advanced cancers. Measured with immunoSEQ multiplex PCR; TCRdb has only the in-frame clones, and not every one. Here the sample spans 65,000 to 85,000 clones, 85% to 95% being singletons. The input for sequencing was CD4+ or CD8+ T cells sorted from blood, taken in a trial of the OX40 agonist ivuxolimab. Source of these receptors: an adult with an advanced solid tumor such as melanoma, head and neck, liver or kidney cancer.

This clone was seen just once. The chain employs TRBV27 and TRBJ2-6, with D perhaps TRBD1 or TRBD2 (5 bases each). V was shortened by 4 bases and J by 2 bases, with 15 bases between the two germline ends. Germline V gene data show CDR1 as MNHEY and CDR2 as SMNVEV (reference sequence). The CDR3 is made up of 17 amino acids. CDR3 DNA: TGTGCCAGCAGTTCTCTTGAGGGGCGGGCTGGGGCCAACGTCCTGACTTTC. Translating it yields CASSSLEGRAGANVLTF. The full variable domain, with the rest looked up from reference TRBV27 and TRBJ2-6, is EAQVTQNPRYLITVTGKKLTVTCSQNMNHEYMSWYRQDPGLGLRQIYYSMNVEVTDKGDVPEGYKVSRKEKRNFPLILESPSPNQTSLYFCASSSLEGRAGANVLTFGAGSRLTVL.

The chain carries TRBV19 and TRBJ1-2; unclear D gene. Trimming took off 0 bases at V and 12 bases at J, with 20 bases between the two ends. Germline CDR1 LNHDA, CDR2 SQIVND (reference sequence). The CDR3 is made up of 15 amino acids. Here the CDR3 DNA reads TGTGCCAGTAGTATAGACTCGGCCGGATTGCTCGCAAACACCTTC. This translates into CASSIDSAGLLANTF.

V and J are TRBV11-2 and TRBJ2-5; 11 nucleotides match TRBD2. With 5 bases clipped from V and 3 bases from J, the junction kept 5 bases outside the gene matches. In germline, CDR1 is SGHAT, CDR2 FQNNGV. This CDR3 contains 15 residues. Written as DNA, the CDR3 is TGTGCCAGCAGCACTGGACTAGCGGGCAAAGAGACCCAGTACTTC. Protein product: CASSTGLAGKETQYF.

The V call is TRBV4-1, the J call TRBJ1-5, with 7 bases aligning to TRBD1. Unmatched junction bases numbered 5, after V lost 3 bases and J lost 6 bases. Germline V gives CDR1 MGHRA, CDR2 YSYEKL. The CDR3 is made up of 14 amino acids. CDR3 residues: CASSHQGEGQPQHF. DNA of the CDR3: TGCGCCAGCAGCCACCAGGGGGAAGGTCAGCCCCAGCATTTT.

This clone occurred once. The CDR3 is CASSYGGADTQYF. CDR3 DNA sequence: TGTGCCAGCAGTTATGGTGGGGCGGATACGCAGTATTTT. The rearrangement joins TRBV6-6 to TRBJ2-3; D perhaps matches TRBD1 (5 bases). The germline V and J ends were trimmed by 3 bases and 6 bases, with 10 bases remaining between them. CDR1 MNHNY and CDR2 SVGAGI come from the germline V gene (reference sequence). CDR3 length: 13 amino acids.

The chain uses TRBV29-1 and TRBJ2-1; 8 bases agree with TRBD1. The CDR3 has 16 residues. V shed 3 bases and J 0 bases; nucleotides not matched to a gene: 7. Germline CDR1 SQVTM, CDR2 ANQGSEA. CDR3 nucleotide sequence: TGCAGCGTTGACAGGGGGCTTCGAAGCTCCTACAATGAGCAGTTCTTC. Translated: CSVDRGLRSSYNEQFF.

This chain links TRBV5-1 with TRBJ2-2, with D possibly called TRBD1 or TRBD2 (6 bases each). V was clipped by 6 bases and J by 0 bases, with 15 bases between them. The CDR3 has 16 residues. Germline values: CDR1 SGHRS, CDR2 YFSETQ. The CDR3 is CASKDRGRTNTGELFF. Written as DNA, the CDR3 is TGCGCCAGCAAGGACCGGGGGCGAACGAACACCGGGGAGCTGTTTTTT.

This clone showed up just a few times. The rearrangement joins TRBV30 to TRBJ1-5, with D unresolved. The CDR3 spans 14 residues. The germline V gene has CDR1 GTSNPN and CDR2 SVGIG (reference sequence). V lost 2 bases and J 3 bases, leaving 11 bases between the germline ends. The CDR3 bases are TGTGCCTGGAGTCCCGGGCATGCCAATCAGCCCCAGCATTTT. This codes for CAWSPGHANQPQHF.

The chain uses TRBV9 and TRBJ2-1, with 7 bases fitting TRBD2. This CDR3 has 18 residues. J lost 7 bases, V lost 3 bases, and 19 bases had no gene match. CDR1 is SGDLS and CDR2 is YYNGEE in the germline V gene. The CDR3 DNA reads TGTGCCAGCAGCGAGACTGGACTAGGGCCCACCTCGCCTAATGAGCAGTTCTTC. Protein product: CASSETGLGPTSPNEQFF.

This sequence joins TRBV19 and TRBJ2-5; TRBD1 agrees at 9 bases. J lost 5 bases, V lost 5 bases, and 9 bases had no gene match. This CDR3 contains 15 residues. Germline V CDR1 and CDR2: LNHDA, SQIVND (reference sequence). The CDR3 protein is CASSFGTGPSETQYF. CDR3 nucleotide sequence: TGTGCCAGTAGTTTCGGGACAGGGCCATCGGAGACCCAGTACTTC.

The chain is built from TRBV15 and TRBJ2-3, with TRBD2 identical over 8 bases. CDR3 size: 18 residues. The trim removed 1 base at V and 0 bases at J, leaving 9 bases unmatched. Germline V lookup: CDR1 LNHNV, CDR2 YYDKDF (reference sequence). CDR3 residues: CATSRAGGGGTSTDTQYF. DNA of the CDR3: TGTGCCACCAGCAGAGCGGGGGGGGGCGGAACTAGCACAGATACGCAGTATTTT.

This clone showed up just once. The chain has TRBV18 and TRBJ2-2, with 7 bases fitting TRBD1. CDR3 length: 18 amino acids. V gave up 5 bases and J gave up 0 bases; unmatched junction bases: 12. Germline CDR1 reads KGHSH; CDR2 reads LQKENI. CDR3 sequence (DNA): TGTGCCAGCTCAGCAACAGGGGTGAGGGCACCGAACACCGGGGAGCTGTTTTTT. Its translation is CASSATGVRAPNTGELFF.

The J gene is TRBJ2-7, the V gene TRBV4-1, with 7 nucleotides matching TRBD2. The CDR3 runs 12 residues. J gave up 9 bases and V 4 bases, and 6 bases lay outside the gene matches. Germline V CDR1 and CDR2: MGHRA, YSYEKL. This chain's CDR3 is CASSPGTTGQYF. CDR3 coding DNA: TGCGCCAGCAGCCCAGGGACTACCGGGCAGTACTTC.

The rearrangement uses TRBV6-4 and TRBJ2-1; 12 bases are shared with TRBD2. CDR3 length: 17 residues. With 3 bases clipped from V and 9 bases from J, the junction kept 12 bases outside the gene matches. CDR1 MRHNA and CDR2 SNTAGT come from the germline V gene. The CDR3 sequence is CASSDWDGTSGRSEQFF. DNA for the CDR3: TGTGCCAGCAGTGATTGGGACGGCACTAGCGGGAGGAGTGAGCAGTTCTTC.

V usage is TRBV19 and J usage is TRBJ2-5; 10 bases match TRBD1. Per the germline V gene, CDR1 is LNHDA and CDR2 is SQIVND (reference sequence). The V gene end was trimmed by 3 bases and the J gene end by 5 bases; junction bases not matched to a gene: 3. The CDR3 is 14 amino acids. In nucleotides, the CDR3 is TGTGCCAGTAGTATTCTGGGACAGGGGGAGACCCAGTACTTC. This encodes CASSILGQGETQYF.

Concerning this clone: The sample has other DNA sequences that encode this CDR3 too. In DNA form, the CDR3 reads TGTGCCAGCAGCTTCGGATCTGGTTACGAGCAGTACTTC. This codes for CASSFGSGYEQYF. The rearrangement uses TRBV5-6 and TRBJ2-7, with no clear D. CDR3 length equals 13 residues. Germline-derived CDR1 and CDR2 are SGHDT and YYEEEE. V lost 2 bases and J 4 bases, leaving 10 bases between the germline ends.

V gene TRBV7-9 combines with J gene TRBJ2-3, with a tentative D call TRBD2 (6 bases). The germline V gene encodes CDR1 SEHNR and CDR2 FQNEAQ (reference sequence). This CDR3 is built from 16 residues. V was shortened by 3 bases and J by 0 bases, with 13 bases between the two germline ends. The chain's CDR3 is CASSFMGGLSTDTQYF. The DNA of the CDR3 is TGTGCCAGCAGCTTTATGGGGGGACTTAGCACAGATACGCAGTATTTT.

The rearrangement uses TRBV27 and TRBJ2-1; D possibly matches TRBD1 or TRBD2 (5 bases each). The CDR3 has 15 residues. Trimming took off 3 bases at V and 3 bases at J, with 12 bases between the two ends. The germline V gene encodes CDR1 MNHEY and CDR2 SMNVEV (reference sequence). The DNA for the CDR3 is TGTGCCAGCAGTTTGAGTGGGGGAAGCTACAATGAGCAGTTCTTC. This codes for CASSLSGGSYNEQFF.

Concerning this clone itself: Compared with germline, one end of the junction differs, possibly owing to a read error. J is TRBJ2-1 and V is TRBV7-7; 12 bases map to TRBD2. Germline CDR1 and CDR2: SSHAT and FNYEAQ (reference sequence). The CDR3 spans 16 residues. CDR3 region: CASSLTLAGGYNEQFF. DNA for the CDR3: TGTGCTAGCAGCTTAACACTAGCGGGAGGCTACAATGAGCAGTTCTTC.

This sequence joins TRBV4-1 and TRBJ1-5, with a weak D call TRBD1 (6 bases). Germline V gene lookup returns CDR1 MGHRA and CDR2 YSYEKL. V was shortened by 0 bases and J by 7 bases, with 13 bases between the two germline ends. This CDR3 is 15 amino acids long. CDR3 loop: CASSQEWGPGQPQHF. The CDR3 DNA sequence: TGCGCCAGCAGCCAAGAATGGGGGCCCGGGCAGCCCCAGCATTTT.

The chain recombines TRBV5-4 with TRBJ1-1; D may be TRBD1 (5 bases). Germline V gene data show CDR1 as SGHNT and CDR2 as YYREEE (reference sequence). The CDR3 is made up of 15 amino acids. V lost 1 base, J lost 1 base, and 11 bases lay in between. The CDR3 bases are TGTGCCAGCAGCTTGCGGGGGTGGGAGAACACTGAAGCTTTCTTT. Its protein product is CASSLRGWENTEAFF. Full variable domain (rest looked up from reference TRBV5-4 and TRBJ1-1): ETGVTQSPTHLIKTRGQQVTLRCSSQSGHNTVSWYQQALGQGPQFIFQYYREEENGRGNFPPRFSGLQFPNYSSELNVNALELDDSALYLCASSLRGWENTEAFFGQGTRLTVV.

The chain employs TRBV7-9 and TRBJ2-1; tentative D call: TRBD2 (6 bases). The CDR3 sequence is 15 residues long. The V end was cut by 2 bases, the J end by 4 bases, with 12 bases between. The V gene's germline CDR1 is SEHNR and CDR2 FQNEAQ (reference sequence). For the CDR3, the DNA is TGTGCCAGCAGCTTAAGCGGGCCTTATTACAATGAGCAGTTCTTC. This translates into CASSLSGPYYNEQFF.

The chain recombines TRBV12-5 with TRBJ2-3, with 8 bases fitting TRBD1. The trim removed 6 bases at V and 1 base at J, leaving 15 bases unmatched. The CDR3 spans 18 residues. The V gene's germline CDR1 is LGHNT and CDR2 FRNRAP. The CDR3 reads CASGPAWGDRGGTDTQYF. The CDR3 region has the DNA TGTGCTAGTGGCCCTGCTTGGGGAGACAGGGGTGGCACAGATACGCAGTATTTT.

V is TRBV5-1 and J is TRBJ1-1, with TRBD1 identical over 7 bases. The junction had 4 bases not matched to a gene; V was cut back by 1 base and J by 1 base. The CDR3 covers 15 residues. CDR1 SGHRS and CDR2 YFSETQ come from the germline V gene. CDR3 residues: CASSLYGTANTEAFF. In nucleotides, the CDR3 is TGCGCCAGCAGCTTGTATGGGACAGCGAACACTGAAGCTTTCTTT. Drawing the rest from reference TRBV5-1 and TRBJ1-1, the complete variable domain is KAGVTQTPRYLIKTRGQQVTLSCSPISGHRSVSWYQQTPGQGLQFLFEYFSETQRNKGNFPGRFSGRQFSNSRSEMNVSTLELGDSALYLCASSLYGTANTEAFFGQGTRLTVV.

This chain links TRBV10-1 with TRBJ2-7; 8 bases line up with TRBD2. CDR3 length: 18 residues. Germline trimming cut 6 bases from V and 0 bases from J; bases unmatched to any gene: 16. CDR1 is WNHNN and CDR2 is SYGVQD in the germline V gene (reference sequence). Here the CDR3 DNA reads TGCGCCAGCAGGAAATCTCAGGGTACAAGCGGGAGCTCCTACGAGCAGTACTTC. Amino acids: CASRKSQGTSGSSYEQYF.

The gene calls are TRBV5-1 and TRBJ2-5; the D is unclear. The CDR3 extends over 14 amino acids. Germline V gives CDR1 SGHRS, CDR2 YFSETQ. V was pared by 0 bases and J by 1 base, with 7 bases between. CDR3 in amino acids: CASSLGAFQETQYF. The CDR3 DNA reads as TGCGCCAGCAGCTTGGGGGCGTTCCAAGAGACCCAGTACTTC.

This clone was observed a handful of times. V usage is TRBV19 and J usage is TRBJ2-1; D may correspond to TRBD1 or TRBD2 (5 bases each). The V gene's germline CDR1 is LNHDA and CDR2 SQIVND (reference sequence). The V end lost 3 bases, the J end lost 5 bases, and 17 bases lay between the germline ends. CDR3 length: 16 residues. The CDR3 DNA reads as TGTGCCAGTAGTATTAGTATGGGGCTAGCAAACAATGAGCAGTTCTTC. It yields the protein CASSISMGLANNEQFF.

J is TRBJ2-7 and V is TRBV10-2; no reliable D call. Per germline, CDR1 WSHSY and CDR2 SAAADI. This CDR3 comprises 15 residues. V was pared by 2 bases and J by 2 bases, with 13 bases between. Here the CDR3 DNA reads TGCGCCAGCAGTGAGACAGAAGTCTCTACCTACGAGCAGTACTTC. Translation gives CASSETEVSTYEQYF.

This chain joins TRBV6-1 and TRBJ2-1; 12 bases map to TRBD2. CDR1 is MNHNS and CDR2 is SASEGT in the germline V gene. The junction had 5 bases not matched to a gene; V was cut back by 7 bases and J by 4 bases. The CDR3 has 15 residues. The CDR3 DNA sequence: TGTGCCAGCAACCCCGGGACTAGCGGGTACAATGAGCAGTTCTTC. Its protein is CASNPGTSGYNEQFF.

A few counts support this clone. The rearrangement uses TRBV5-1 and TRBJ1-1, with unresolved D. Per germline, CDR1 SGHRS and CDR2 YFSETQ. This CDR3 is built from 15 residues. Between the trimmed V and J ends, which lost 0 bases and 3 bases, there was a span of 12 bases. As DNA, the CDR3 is TGCGCCAGCAGCTTGGACTTTCAACCGTACACTGAAGCTTTCTTT. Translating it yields CASSLDFQPYTEAFF.